This entry lists 5 T cell receptor beta chains sequenced from one sample in a study of T cell repertoires in cytomegalovirus infection. TCRdb fed the reads into MiXCR, producing one record per CDR3 protein. The sample lists under 350,000 distinct CDR3 sequences, roughly 21% occurring once. Antigens of these TCRs are unknown. The sample here was cultured PBMCs, taken from culture after CMV antigen stimulation. The receptors originated from a human donor in good health (CMV status not recorded). Some clones in this sample may be carry-over from other donors' samples.

This clonotype was counted only a few times. The chain employs TRBV7-9 and TRBJ1-1; no reliable D call. This CDR3 has 16 residues. V lost 1 base and J 5 bases, leaving 17 bases between the germline ends. CDR1 is SEHNR, CDR2 FQNEAQ, per germline (reference sequence). In DNA form, the CDR3 reads TGTGCCAGCAGCTTAGACCCTCCGGGAGGTAGTACTGAAGCTTTCTTT. Its protein is CASSLDPPGGSTEAFF.

This clonotype was observed a handful of times. The J gene is TRBJ2-6, the V gene TRBV4-2, with D perhaps TRBD1 (5 bases). This CDR3 spans 17 amino acids. Trimming took off 0 bases at V and 2 bases at J, with 11 bases between the two ends. Germline CDR1 LGHNA, CDR2 YNFKEQ. The CDR3 protein is CASSQEPRGTGANVLTF. As DNA, the CDR3 is TGTGCCAGCAGCCAAGAACCTAGGGGAACTGGGGCCAACGTCCTGACTTTC.

This clonotype was counted at least ten times. The chain carries TRBV7-2 and TRBJ2-3; D is ambiguous. V lost 4 bases and J lost 6, with 11 bases in between. This CDR3 has 13 residues. Germline V gives CDR1 SGHTA, CDR2 FQGNSA. CDR3 in DNA: TGTGCCAGCAGCTATCGGGTCCCGGATACGCAGTATTTT. Translation gives CASSYRVPDTQYF.

The rearrangement links TRBV12-5 to TRBJ1-1; D remains unclear. The V end was cut by 4 bases, the J end by 0 bases, with 6 bases between. The CDR3 has 13 residues. The germline gives CDR1 LGHNT, CDR2 FRNRAP. CDR3 nucleotide sequence: TGTGCTAGTGGTTGGTCACTGAACACTGAAGCTTTCTTT. Encoded protein: CASGWSLNTEAFF.

This clonotype was counted at least ten times. The chain links TRBV6-1 to TRBJ2-1; no clear D gene. Trimming shortened V by 6 bases and J by 3 bases, and 12 bases separated the two germline ends. The CDR3 sequence is 14 residues long. Germline V gene sequence: CDR1 MNHNS, CDR2 SASEGT. The DNA of the CDR3 is TGTGCCAGCAGGGATGGGCCCCTCTACAATGAGCAGTTCTTC. Translated, it gives CASRDGPLYNEQFF.